The 10 T cell receptor beta chains given below trace back to one sample, sequenced in a study of blood T cell repertoires in COVID-19. The method was immunoSEQ multiplex PCR; TCRdb's version includes in-frame clones alone and lacks a portion of them. The table records some 96,000 clones, about nine tenths of them present only once. The specimen sequenced was peripheral blood. Every receptor here comes from a man aged 60 to 69 with acute or convalescent COVID-19.

This clone showed up just once. The chain links TRBV6-6 to TRBJ1-2, with 9 bases matching TRBD1. The CDR3 is 16 amino acids. V lost 6 bases and J lost 5; bases outside the gene matches: 13. Germline values: CDR1 MNHNY, CDR2 SVGAGI (reference sequence). The CDR3 coding sequence is TGTGCCAGCAGCCTCGGGACAGGGAGCCCACTATATGGCTACACCTTC. This codes for CASSLGTGSPLYGYTF.

This chain links TRBV5-4 with TRBJ2-1; TRBD2 matches at 13 bases. Germline V CDR1 and CDR2: SGHNT, YYREEE (reference sequence). The trim removed 4 bases at V and 4 bases at J, leaving 5 bases unmatched. CDR3 length: 16 residues. The CDR3 loop is CASSKGLAGMYNEQFF. CDR3 DNA sequence: TGTGCCAGCAGCAAGGGACTAGCGGGGATGTACAATGAGCAGTTCTTC.

The count of this clone is one. The chain combines TRBV7-8 with TRBJ1-6; 10 nucleotides match TRBD1. Germline V gene sequence: CDR1 SGHVS, CDR2 FQNEAQ. With V trimmed by 1 base and J by 4 bases, 4 bases remained unmatched. The CDR3 runs to 17 residues. The CDR3 here is CASSLGDRGKYNSPLHF. For the CDR3, the DNA is TGTGCCAGCAGCTTAGGGGACAGGGGCAAATATAATTCACCCCTCCACTTT.

The gene calls are TRBV16 and TRBJ2-7; D remains unclear. Per the germline V gene, CDR1 is KGHSY and CDR2 is FQNENV. This CDR3 spans 13 amino acids. The V end lost 4 bases, the J end lost 7 bases, and 14 bases lay between the germline ends. The CDR3 nucleotides are TGTGCCAGCAGCCCGGCGGCCCTCGGGGAGCAGTACGTC. Translated: CASSPAALGEQYV.

V is TRBV7-8 and J is TRBJ2-7, with D unresolved. The germline CDR1 and CDR2 sequences are SGHVS and FQNEAQ. The length of the CDR3 is 14 residues. The V gene lost 1 base and the J gene lost 0 bases, with 7 bases spanning the gap. The CDR3 loop reads CASSLDENSYEQYF. DNA for the CDR3: TGTGCCAGCAGCTTAGATGAGAACTCCTACGAGCAGTACTTC.

The J gene is TRBJ1-1, the V gene TRBV5-4; 7 nucleotides match TRBD1. This CDR3 spans 15 amino acids. V lost 5 bases to trimming and J lost 2 bases; unmatched junction nucleotides: 9. Germline V lookup: CDR1 SGHNT, CDR2 YYREEE (reference sequence). The CDR3 is CASRENRGDNTEAFF. The CDR3 DNA reads as TGTGCCAGCAGGGAAAACAGGGGCGACAACACTGAAGCTTTCTTT. Looking up the rest from reference TRBV5-4 and TRBJ1-1 gives the full variable domain: ETGVTQSPTHLIKTRGQQVTLRCSSQSGHNTVSWYQQALGQGPQFIFQYYREEENGRGNFPPRFSGLQFPNYSSELNVNALELDDSALYLCASRENRGDNTEAFFGQGTRLTVV.

The count of this clone is one. The CDR3 DNA sequence: TGTGCCAGCAGTCCCCGACAGGGGGGCCTCATGAACACTGAAGCTTTCTTT. The encoded protein is CASSPRQGGLMNTEAFF. The chain has TRBV6-6 and TRBJ1-1; 9 positions match TRBD1. The trim removed 5 bases at V and 0 bases at J, leaving 10 bases unmatched. Germline assignment: CDR1 MNHNY and CDR2 SVGAGI (reference sequence). This CDR3 region has 17 residues.

The chain employs TRBV6-5 and TRBJ2-6; 8 nucleotides match TRBD2. Germline V gene lookup returns CDR1 MNHEY and CDR2 SVGAGI. The CDR3 runs to 16 residues. V was clipped by 3 bases and J by 2 bases; unmatched bases: 3. The CDR3 is CASSYPAGAGANVLTF. CDR3 nucleotide sequence: TGTGCCAGCAGTTATCCAGCGGGGGCTGGGGCCAACGTCCTGACTTTC.

This clone came up once. This chain joins TRBV10-3 and TRBJ2-5; TRBD2 matches 9 bases. Germline V gene lookup returns CDR1 ENHRY and CDR2 SYGVKD. The junction had 10 bases not matched to a gene; V was cut back by 3 bases and J by 2 bases. The CDR3 contains 17 residues. The CDR3 coding sequence is TGTGCCATCAGTGACTCGGCAGCGGGGGGATATCAAGAGACCCAGTACTTC. Protein sequence: CAISDSAAGGYQETQYF.

The V call is TRBV4-1, the J call TRBJ1-5; 12 bases are a match to TRBD1. Germline CDR1 reads MGHRA; CDR2 reads YSYEKL. Unmatched junction bases numbered 5, after V lost 5 bases and J lost 6 bases. The CDR3 extends over 15 amino acids. DNA of the CDR3: TGCGCCAGCAGCTTCGGGACAGGGGGCTTTCAGCCCCAGCATTTT. Encoded protein: CASSFGTGGFQPQHF.